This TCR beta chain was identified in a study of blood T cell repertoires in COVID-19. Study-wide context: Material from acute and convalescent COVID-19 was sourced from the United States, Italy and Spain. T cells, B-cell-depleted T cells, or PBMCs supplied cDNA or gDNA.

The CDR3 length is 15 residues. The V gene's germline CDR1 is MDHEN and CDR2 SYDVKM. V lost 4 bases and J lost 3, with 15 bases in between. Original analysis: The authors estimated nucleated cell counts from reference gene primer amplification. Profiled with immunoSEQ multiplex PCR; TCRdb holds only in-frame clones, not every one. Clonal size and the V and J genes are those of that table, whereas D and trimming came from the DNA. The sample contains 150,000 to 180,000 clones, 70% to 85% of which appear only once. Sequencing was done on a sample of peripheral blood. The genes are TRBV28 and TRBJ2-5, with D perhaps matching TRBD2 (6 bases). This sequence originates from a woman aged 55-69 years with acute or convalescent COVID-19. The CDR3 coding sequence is TGTGCCAGCAGTTCCGCTGGTCGCGGGGAAGAGACCCAGTACTTC. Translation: CASSSAGRGEETQYF.